This passage covers 23 T cell receptor beta chains from one sample sequenced in a study of T cell clonality in common variable immunodeficiency. Repertoires were generated with immunoSEQ multiplex PCR, while TCRdb's copy carries only in-frame clones and drops some. The data list around 50,000 clones, none observed once; roughly 5.9% falls to the top ten. Sequenced sample: peripheral blood mononuclear cells. The receptors were gathered from a person aged 18-69 years in good health.

Many counts were recorded for this clone. The read ends 3 residues early relative to the CDR3; the germline J gene fills the gap. V gene TRBV4-2 combines with J gene TRBJ1-1; 9 bases are a match to TRBD1. The CDR3 totals 16 residues. The V and J ends lost 0 bases and 6 bases, in that order; junction bases with no gene match: 8. Germline V lookup: CDR1 LGHNA, CDR2 YNFKEQ. The chain's CDR3 is CASSQDYRGRGPEAFF. The CDR3 bases that were read are TGTGCCAGCAGCCAAGATTACAGGGGGCGCGGGCCTGAA.

Many counts were recorded for this clone. From the germline J gene comes the end of the CDR3, since the read stops 3 residues before it. The rearrangement joins TRBV20-1 to TRBJ2-2; TRBD2 agrees at 12 bases. Germline V lookup: CDR1 DFQATT, CDR2 SNEGSKA (reference sequence). V was clipped by 3 bases and J by 3 bases; unmatched bases: 5. The CDR3 totals 16 residues. CDR3 sequence reads: CSASSLAGGDTGELFF. The CDR3 bases that were read are TGCAGTGCTAGCAGCCTAGCGGGAGGGGACACCGGGGAG.

This clone was picked up many times. The read terminates 3 residues ahead of where the CDR3 ends, so the germline J gene completes it. The rearrangement joins TRBV6-2 or TRBV6-3 to TRBJ2-7, with TRBD2 matching over 9 bases. CDR1 is MNHEY, CDR2 SVGEGT, per germline. Trimming removed 2 bases from V and 2 bases from J; junction bases left unmatched: 10. CDR3 length: 17 residues. Partial CDR3 DNA: TGTGCCAGCAGTTACCGCCGAGATAGCGGGAGTACCTACGAG. It translates to CASSYRRDSGSTYE. The entire CDR3 protein reads CASSYRRDSGSTYEQYF.

This clone has ten or more counts. The observed sequence ends 3 residues before the CDR3 terminus, with the missing tail filled in from the germline J gene. This chain joins TRBV28 and TRBJ2-2; maybe TRBD2 (6 bases). The germline V gene has CDR1 MDHEN and CDR2 SYDVKM. The CDR3 sequence is 14 residues long. The V end was cut by 5 bases, the J end by 5 bases, with 12 bases between. The sequenced part of the CDR3 DNA is TGTGCCAGCAGTGGGGGGAGTCGAACCGGGGAG. Its translation is CASSGGSRTGE. The entire CDR3 is CASSGGSRTGELFF.

This clone has ten or more counts. The read terminates 3 residues before the CDR3 end, so the remaining end is supplied by the germline J gene. The chain recombines TRBV7-9 with TRBJ2-5; D uncertain. Germline V lookup: CDR1 SEHNR, CDR2 FQNEAQ (reference sequence). Between the trimmed V and J ends, which lost 3 bases and 2 bases, there was a span of 7 bases. CDR3 size: 13 residues. CDR3 region: CASSFSRQETQYF. CDR3 DNA, as far as it was read: TGTGCCAGCAGCTTCTCCAGACAAGAGACC.

There are many counts of this clone. Sequencing ends 3 residues short of the CDR3 end; the germline J gene provides the rest. This sequence joins TRBV28 and TRBJ2-1; TRBD2 aligns across 14 bases. The CDR3 loop spans 16 amino acids. Per germline, CDR1 MDHEN and CDR2 SYDVKM. J was trimmed by 6 bases and V by 3 bases; bases with no gene match: 4. The DNA read from the CDR3 is TGTGCCAGCAGTTTCGGCGGGACTAGCGGGAGCAATGAG. Protein: CASSFGGTSGSNE. The complete CDR3 reads CASSFGGTSGSNEQFF.

This clone was seen ten or more times. Coverage ceases 3 residues before the CDR3 finishes, and the germline J gene fills in the end. This sequence joins TRBV7-2 and TRBJ1-6; D is uncertain. The V end lost 2 bases, the J end lost 8 bases, and 10 bases lay between the germline ends. CDR3 length equals 14 residues. Germline V gives CDR1 SGHTA, CDR2 FQGNSA. The chain's CDR3 is CASSLRQVDSPLHF. CDR3 DNA, as far as it was read: TGTGCCAGCAGCTTAAGGCAGGTTGATTCACCC.

This clone showed up many times. The same CDR3 also results from other DNA sequences found in this sample. The chain's CDR3 is CSARDIASGNLDTQYF. Partial CDR3 DNA: TGCAGTGCTAGAGATATAGCTAGCGGGAATTTAGATACG. This sequence joins TRBV20-1 and TRBJ2-3, with 9 bases aligning to TRBD2. The read falls 3 residues short of the CDR3 end, and the missing part is taken from the germline J gene. The germline CDR1 and CDR2 sequences are DFQATT and SNEGSKA (reference sequence). The CDR3 length is 16 residues. The junction had 9 bases not matched to a gene; V was cut back by 0 bases and J by 5 bases.

This clone was seen at least ten times. Mismatch with germline at one junction end may stem from a read error. The read falls 3 residues short of the CDR3 end, and the missing part is taken from the germline J gene. This chain links TRBV4-2 with TRBJ2-3; 9 bases are a match to TRBD1. Per the germline V gene, CDR1 is LGHNA and CDR2 is YNFKEQ. CDR3 length: 17 residues. CDR3 DNA (partial): TGCGCCAGCAGCCAAGCCCCACAGGGGGCATGGACAGATACG. Translating gives CASSQAPQGAWTDT. The whole CDR3 protein is CASSQAPQGAWTDTQYF.

This clone was seen many times. The read stops 3 residues short of the end of the CDR3; the missing end is completed from the germline J gene. J is TRBJ1-6 and V is TRBV5-1; 10 bases match TRBD1. Trimming took 4 bases from V and 8 from J; bases not matched to a gene: 6. This CDR3 contains 15 residues. Germline CDR1 is SGHRS and CDR2 is YFSETQ. Here the CDR3 reads CASSTVGQGDSPLHF. The sequenced CDR3 bases are TGCGCCAGCAGCACAGTCGGACAGGGGGATTCACCC. Full variable domain (rest looked up from reference TRBV5-1 and TRBJ1-6): KAGVTQTPRYLIKTRGQQVTLSCSPISGHRSVSWYQQTPGQGLQFLFEYFSETQRNKGNFPGRFSGRQFSNSRSEMNVSTLELGDSALYLCASSTVGQGDSPLHFGNGTRLTVT.

In its sample, this clone was seen many times. The read ends 3 residues before the CDR3 terminus; that terminus is restored from the germline J gene. The chain couples TRBV12-3 or TRBV12-4 to TRBJ2-6, with D uncertain. CDR3 size: 13 residues. V lost 10 bases to trimming and J lost 1 base, with 8 bases between them. CDR3: CATMRSGANVLTF. Partial CDR3 DNA: TGTGCCACCATGAGGTCTGGGGCCAACGTC.

This clone was counted ten times or more. The sequenced fragment ends 3 residues before the CDR3 boundary, so the rest is inferred from the germline J gene. The V and J genes are TRBV20-1 and TRBJ2-5; 7 bases map to TRBD1. The CDR3 loop spans 14 amino acids. Germline CDR1 DFQATT, CDR2 SNEGSKA (reference sequence). The V gene end was trimmed by 0 bases and the J gene end by 4 bases; junction bases not matched to a gene: 5. The part of the CDR3 DNA that was read is TGCAGTGCTAGAGACCCAGGGGGTTTAGAGACC. It encodes CSARDPGGLET. The entire CDR3 reads CSARDPGGLETQYF.

This clone was observed many times. The sequenced fragment ends 3 residues before the CDR3 boundary, so the rest is inferred from the germline J gene. V and J are TRBV12-3 or TRBV12-4 and TRBJ2-7; 11 positions agree with TRBD1. The V segment lost 5 bases and the J segment 6 bases; nucleotides outside the gene matches: 15. The CDR3 length is 17 residues. This chain's CDR3 is CASSHRPGTGGLGEQYF. The CDR3 bases that were read are TGTGCCAGCAGTCACCGGCCCGGGACAGGGGGTCTGGGCGAG.

The sample holds many counts of this clone. The read is 3 residues too short to cover the CDR3 end, so that end is filled in from the germline J gene. The chain joins TRBV7-6 to TRBJ2-2, with D perhaps TRBD1 (6 bases). The CDR3 runs to 14 residues. Trimming took 4 bases from V and 5 from J, leaving 11 bases between them. CDR1 SGHVS and CDR2 FNYEAQ come from the germline V gene. The covered CDR3 bases are TGTGCCAGCAGCTCTCGAACAGGGACCGGGGAG. This sequence encodes CASSSRTGTGE. The whole CDR3 region reads CASSSRTGTGELFF.

In its sample, this clone was seen many times. The CDR3 end is not reached by the read, which stops 3 residues before it; the germline J gene fills it in. The chain joins TRBV7-9 to TRBJ2-1, with unresolved D. Germline-derived CDR1 and CDR2 are SEHNR and FQNEAQ (reference sequence). Trimming removed 3 bases at V and 1 base at J, with 4 bases between. This CDR3 is 13 amino acids long. Here the CDR3 reads CASSLASYNEQFF. The DNA read from the CDR3 is TGTGCCAGCAGCTTGGCTTCCTACAATGAG. The variable domain in full, completed from reference TRBV7-9 and TRBJ2-1, reads DTGVSQNPRHKITKRGQNVTFRCDPISEHNRLYWYRQTLGQGPEFLTYFQNEAQLEKSRLLSDRFSAERPKGSFSTLEIQRTEQGDSAMYLCASSLASYNEQFFGPGTRLTVL.

Many counts were recorded for this clone. The read halts 3 residues ahead of the CDR3 end, with the missing end drawn from the germline J gene. The genes are TRBV28 and TRBJ1-5; TRBD1 aligns across 7 bases. V shed 8 bases and J 5 bases; nucleotides not matched to a gene: 3. The germline CDR1 and CDR2 sequences are MDHEN and SYDVKM. The CDR3 has 12 amino acids. CDR3 sequence: CASLDRYQPQHF. The CDR3 bases that were read are TGTGCCAGCTTGGACAGGTATCAGCCC.

This clone was observed many times. The read comes to an end 3 residues before the CDR3 does, leaving the germline J gene to fill in the end. The V gene is TRBV7-3, the J gene TRBJ1-1; unclear D gene. Germline CDR1 SGHTA, CDR2 FQGTGA. This CDR3 region has 15 residues. V lost 2 bases and J 4 bases, leaving 14 bases between the germline ends. CDR3 in amino acids: CASSLGPGRGTEAFF. CDR3 bases read: TGTGCCAGCAGCTTAGGCCCAGGAAGAGGCACTGAA.

This clone appeared many times. The read ends 3 residues before the CDR3 terminus; that terminus is restored from the germline J gene. The chain carries TRBV3-1 (or the pseudogene TRBV3-2) and TRBJ1-5, with D tentatively TRBD1 (6 bases). The CDR3 runs to 14 residues. From germline, CDR1 is LGHDT and CDR2 YNNKEL (reference sequence). The V end lost 4 bases, the J end lost 1 base, and 8 bases lay between the germline ends. The covered CDR3 bases are TGTGCCAGCAGCCCGCAGGGGAGCAATCAGCCC. Translating it yields CASSPQGSNQP. The whole CDR3 protein is CASSPQGSNQPQHF.

This clone was detected many times. The read stops 3 residues short of the end of the CDR3; the missing end is completed from the germline J gene. The rearrangement links TRBV19 to TRBJ1-2; a possible D gene is TRBD1 (6 bases). The CDR3 consists of 16 residues. CDR1 is LNHDA and CDR2 is SQIVND in the germline V gene (reference sequence). With 10 bases removed from V and 6 bases from J, the gap between germline ends came to 27 bases. CDR3 DNA (partial): TGTGCCACTGAGGGAGGCAGGGGAACGGTGTCAAATGGC. Protein: CATEGGRGTVSNG. In full, the CDR3 is CATEGGRGTVSNGYTF.

This clone was counted many times. The CDR3 end lies 3 residues beyond the end of the read and is filled in from the germline J gene. The rearrangement joins TRBV18 to TRBJ1-2; D call uncertain. V lost 4 bases and J 1 base, leaving 13 bases between the germline ends. Looked up from germline, CDR1 is KGHSH and CDR2 is LQKENI. The CDR3 covers 15 residues. The part of the CDR3 DNA that was read is TGTGCCAGCTCACGGCTTCCTAGCTATAACTATGGC. The encoded protein is CASSRLPSYNYG. In full, the CDR3 reads CASSRLPSYNYGYTF. Together with reference TRBV18 and TRBJ1-2, the CDR3 gives the full variable domain: NAGVMQNPRHLVRRRGQEARLRCSPMKGHSHVYWYRQLPEEGLKFMVYLQKENIIDESGMPKERFSAEFPKEGPSILRIQQVVRGDSAAYFCASSRLPSYNYGYTFGSGTRLTVV.

This clone was counted ten times or more. Additional DNA sequences in this sample encode the identical CDR3. The CDR3 region is CASSLAGDTQYF. Incomplete CDR3 DNA: TGTGCCAGCAGCTTAGCGGGAGATACG. The rearrangement joins TRBV11-2 to TRBJ2-3, with no clear D. The read ends 3 residues before the CDR3 terminus; that terminus is restored from the germline J gene. The V end lost 1 base, the J end lost 5 bases, and 4 bases lay between the germline ends. The CDR3 is 12 residues long. CDR1 is SGHAT and CDR2 is FQNNGV in the germline V gene.

This clone was observed at least ten times. Sequencing ends 3 residues short of the CDR3 end; the germline J gene provides the rest. This chain joins TRBV19 and TRBJ1-1, with TRBD1 as a possible D gene (6 bases). There are 14 residues in the CDR3. Trimming shortened V by 4 bases and J by 6 bases, and 15 bases separated the two germline ends. Looked up from germline, CDR1 is LNHDA and CDR2 is SQIVND (reference sequence). The DNA read from the CDR3 is TGTGCCAGTAGTAACCCACAGGGTACCCCTGAA. The encoded protein is CASSNPQGTPE. The CDR3, in full, reads CASSNPQGTPEAFF.

This clone was recorded at least ten times. The read terminates 3 residues ahead of where the CDR3 ends, so the germline J gene completes it. V gene TRBV20-1 combines with J gene TRBJ2-1, with 14 bases lining up with TRBD2. The ends lost 4 bases at V and 9 bases at J; junction bases unmatched: 11. Germline CDR1 and CDR2: DFQATT and SNEGSKA (reference sequence). The CDR3 totals 16 residues. The CDR3 DNA, read in part, is TGCAGTGCTACCGAGACTAGCGGGAGGGCCTTGGTTGAG. This translates into CSATETSGRALVE. The full CDR3 is CSATETSGRALVEQFF.